This T cell receptor (beta chain) was observed in a study of T-cell reconstitution after alpha-beta-depleted transplantation in children. Whole-study findings and limits: At one year after transplant, newly produced T cells mostly accounted for T-cell counts and diversity.

This clonotype appeared a few times. Its antigen is as yet unknown. Preparation of the TCRbeta library was carried out with unique molecular identifiers. From the PCR reads, TCRdb called clonotypes with MiXCR, one entry per CDR3 protein. The sample has some 840,000 distinct CDR3 sequences; around 15% are singletons. The CDR3 extends over 16 amino acids. V shed 4 bases, J shed 4 bases, and the junction held 9 bases outside the gene matches. Germline CDR1 and CDR2: MNHEY and SVGAGI. The chain links TRBV6-5 to TRBJ2-1, with 8 positions matching TRBD2. The sample here was PBMCs, mostly from graft donor cells, taken 360 days after TCRalphabeta/CD19-depleted stem cell transplant. This clonotype was sampled from a male patient younger than 18 who had a stem cell transplant for acute lymphoblastic leukemia, so the T cells may come from the graft donor. The CDR3 sequence: CASSSISGSGYNEQFF. CDR3 DNA sequence: TGTGCCAGCAGTTCCATAAGCGGGAGCGGATACAATGAGCAGTTCTTC.